The 27 T cell receptor beta chains presented below share a single source sample, sequenced in a study of shared clonotypes between healthy human individuals. Repertoires were generated with immunoSEQ multiplex PCR, while TCRdb's copy carries only in-frame clones and drops some. The data show hundreds of thousands of clones, with roughly 72% seen just once and 12% held by the top ten. Sequencing was performed on PBMCs. These TCRs come from a woman in her thirties or forties in good health. Some clones in this sample may be carry-over from other donors' samples.

The chain combines TRBV21-1 with TRBJ1-3; the table's TRBD1 call for D was not verified on the DNA. TRBV21-1 is deemed a pseudogene. This CDR3 spans 13 amino acids. CDR3 sequence (DNA): TGTGCCAGCAGCAACAGGTTTGGAAACACCATATATTTT. Amino acids: CASSNRFGNTIYF.

The V and J genes are TRBV7-2 and TRBJ2-7, with D possibly matching TRBD2 (6 bases). V was cut by 1 base and J by 5 bases, with 15 bases left in between. The length of the CDR3 is 15 residues. The V gene's germline CDR1 is SGHTA and CDR2 FQGNSA. The CDR3 loop is CASSLGGGRNDEQYF. The DNA for the CDR3 is TGTGCCAGCAGCTTAGGGGGAGGAAGGAACGACGAGCAGTACTTC.

This chain connects TRBV19 to TRBJ2-3; 9 bases are a match to TRBD1. Germline V lookup: CDR1 LNHDA, CDR2 SQIVND (reference sequence). Trimming took 3 bases from V and 4 from J; bases not matched to a gene: 2. The length of the CDR3 is 14 residues. In DNA form, the CDR3 reads TGTGCCAGTAGTATCAACAGGGGGCCAGATACGCAGTATTTT. Its translation is CASSINRGPDTQYF.

In the case of this clone: A much bigger clone sits one base away, suggesting this may be a read error. The chain combines TRBV6-5 with TRBJ2-4; 12 positions agree with TRBD2. Germline V gives CDR1 MNHEY, CDR2 SVGAGI. With V trimmed by 6 bases and J by 9 bases, 3 bases remained unmatched. The CDR3 covers 13 residues. CDR3 residues: CASRTSGRSIQYF. In nucleotides, the CDR3 is TGTGCCAGCAGAACTAGCGGGAGGAGCATTCAGTACTTC.

This clone was counted between two and nine times. This sequence joins TRBV9 and TRBJ2-3; TRBD2 matches 7 bases. From germline, CDR1 is SGDLS and CDR2 YYNGEE. This CDR3 comprises 13 residues. The V and J ends lost 4 bases and 6 bases, in that order; junction bases with no gene match: 5. The CDR3 DNA is TGTGCCAGCAGCTTCAGCGGGGTGGATACGCAGTATTTT. Its protein is CASSFSGVDTQYF. Complete variable domain (other parts from reference TRBV9 and TRBJ2-3): DSGVTQTPKHLITATGQRVTLRCSPRSGDLSVYWYQQSLDQGLQFLIQYYNGEERAKGNILERFSAQQFPDLHSELNLSSLELGDSALYFCASSFSGVDTQYFGPGTRLTVL.

A single count supports this clone. This likely came from a read error, as a far larger clone is one base away. The CDR3 DNA reads TGTGCCAGCACGGGGACGGAGCGGGAGATCGTGGAGACCCAGTACTTC. This codes for CASTGTEREIVETQYF. The rearrangement joins TRBV6-6 to TRBJ2-5; 8 positions match TRBD2. The CDR3 sequence is 16 residues long. With V trimmed by 7 bases and J by 5 bases, 15 bases remained unmatched. Germline-derived CDR1 and CDR2 are MNHNY and SVGAGI (reference sequence).

This sequence joins TRBV19 and TRBJ1-3; no firm D call. Germline V CDR1 and CDR2: LNHDA, SQIVND (reference sequence). V lost 10 bases, J lost 5 bases, and 18 bases lay in between. The CDR3 loop spans 14 amino acids. The CDR3 loop is CATGDGMGRNTIYF. For the CDR3, the DNA is TGTGCCACCGGTGACGGGATGGGGAGAAACACCATATATTTT.

In nucleotides, the CDR3 is TGTGCCAGCAGCTTAGATCCTGGGAGTTCTGTCGAGCAGTACTTC. It yields the protein CASSLDPGSSVEQYF. The V gene is TRBV11-1, the J gene TRBJ2-7, with TRBD2 as a possible D gene (5 bases). This CDR3 has 15 residues. In germline, CDR1 is SGHAT, CDR2 FQDESV (reference sequence). Trimming shortened V by 1 base and J by 6 bases, and 16 bases separated the two germline ends.

This clone turned up a few times. Different DNA sequences within this sample yield the same CDR3. The CDR3 DNA is TGCGCCAGCAGCTTGGGGGCGGGGGAGACCCAGTACTTC. As protein: CASSLGAGETQYF. This chain uses TRBV5-1 with TRBJ2-5, with D possibly matching TRBD2 (6 bases). Looked up from germline, CDR1 is SGHRS and CDR2 is YFSETQ. V was clipped by 0 bases and J by 5 bases, with 8 bases between them. The CDR3 has 13 amino acids.

This chain links TRBV4-1 with TRBJ1-1; D may be TRBD1 (6 bases). The V gene's germline CDR1 is MGHRA and CDR2 YSYEKL. This CDR3 comprises 15 residues. Trimming shortened V by 3 bases and J by 2 bases, and 13 bases separated the two germline ends. The chain's CDR3 is CASSHIGQSNTEAFF. The CDR3, as DNA: TGCGCCAGCAGCCACATAGGACAGAGCAACACTGAAGCTTTCTTT.

V and J are TRBV5-1 and TRBJ2-1; 7 nucleotides match TRBD2. Trimming cost V 4 bases and J 3 bases; bases outside gene matches: 4. Germline CDR1 reads SGHRS; CDR2 reads YFSETQ. The CDR3 is 14 residues long. The CDR3 DNA is TGCGCCAGCAGCGGCCTAGCGGACTACAATGAGCAGTTCTTC. It encodes CASSGLADYNEQFF.

The chain combines TRBV2 with TRBJ2-1, with TRBD2 identical over 8 bases. The trim removed 6 bases at V and 5 bases at J, leaving 12 bases unmatched. The CDR3 loop spans 16 amino acids. CDR1 and CDR2 (germline): SNHLY, FYNNEI. This CDR3 is CASSNLGGLAHNEQFF. Written as DNA, the CDR3 is TGTGCCAGCAGCAACCTGGGAGGACTAGCCCACAATGAGCAGTTCTTC.

The V gene is TRBV10-3, the J gene TRBJ1-2; D unresolved. The germline CDR1 and CDR2 sequences are ENHRY and SYGVKD. V was shortened by 0 bases and J by 8 bases, with 7 bases between the two germline ends. The CDR3 totals 12 residues. The CDR3 nucleotides read TGTGCCATCAGTGAGTCGGGTAGCGGCTACACCTTC. The encoded protein is CAISESGSGYTF.

The rearrangement links TRBV7-2 to TRBJ1-3, with D possibly being TRBD1 (5 bases). CDR3 size: 12 residues. Germline V gene lookup returns CDR1 SGHTA and CDR2 FQGNSA. Trimming cost V 4 bases and J 9 bases, with 10 bases left between them. The CDR3 protein is CASSSPGGTIYF. The CDR3 region has the DNA TGTGCCAGCAGCTCCCCTGGGGGCACCATATATTTT. The variable domain in full, with the rest retrieved from reference TRBV7-2 and TRBJ1-3, is GAGVSQSPSNKVTEKGKDVELRCDPISGHTALYWYRQSLGQGLEFLIYFQGNSAPDKSGLPSDRFSAERTGGSVSTLTIQRTQQEDSAVYLCASSSPGGTIYFGEGSWLTVV.

The V and J genes are TRBV11-2 and TRBJ2-1, with D perhaps being TRBD1 or TRBD2 (7 bases each). This CDR3 is built from 15 residues. V lost 5 bases to trimming and J lost 4 bases, with 15 bases between them. The V gene's germline CDR1 is SGHAT and CDR2 FQNNGV. The CDR3 region has the DNA TGTGCCAGCAGCCGAGGGAGGGGGCTATACAATGAGCAGTTCTTC. The encoded protein is CASSRGRGLYNEQFF.

The chain combines TRBV30 with TRBJ2-1; TRBD2 matches at 9 bases. The CDR3 covers 15 residues. Germline trimming cut 0 bases from V and 5 bases from J; bases unmatched to any gene: 5. Germline loops: CDR1 GTSNPN, CDR2 SVGIG (reference sequence). DNA of the CDR3: TGTGCCTGGAGTGTAGGGCTAGCGGGAAACAATGAGCAGTTCTTC. Protein sequence: CAWSVGLAGNNEQFF.

Comments on this clone: The identical CDR3 is also encoded by other nucleotide sequences in the sample. The chain joins TRBV7-9 to TRBJ1-5; no clear D gene. V dropped 0 bases and J dropped 5 bases, with 5 bases sitting between them. This CDR3 region has 13 residues. Per germline, CDR1 SEHNR and CDR2 FQNEAQ (reference sequence). Here the CDR3 reads CASSLAGDQPQHF. The CDR3 region has the DNA TGTGCCAGCAGCTTAGCGGGCGATCAGCCCCAGCATTTT.

This clone occurred a few times. The genes are TRBV6-4 and TRBJ2-1, with 8 bases aligning to TRBD1. The length of the CDR3 is 14 residues. Germline CDR1 reads MRHNA; CDR2 reads SNTAGT. The junction had 3 bases not matched to a gene; V was cut back by 2 bases and J by 6 bases. CDR3 sequence: CASSDTTGGNEQFF. The CDR3 bases are TGTGCCAGCAGTGACACCACAGGGGGCAATGAGCAGTTCTTC.

This chain connects TRBV7-9 to TRBJ2-3; 8 bases match TRBD1. Germline CDR1 SEHNR, CDR2 FQNEAQ (reference sequence). The J segment lost 2 bases and the V segment lost 0 bases, leaving 4 bases of the junction unmatched. This CDR3 has 16 residues. CDR3 sequence (DNA): TGTGCCAGCAGCTTAGCGGACAGGGCTGACACAGATACGCAGTATTTT. It is translated as CASSLADRADTDTQYF.

A note on this clone: Only one base separates this from a far larger clonotype, so it likely reflects a read error. This sequence joins TRBV6-6 and TRBJ2-2; 7 bases agree with TRBD1. The CDR3 totals 14 residues. The germline gives CDR1 MNHNY, CDR2 SVGAGI (reference sequence). The CDR3 protein is CASSAGTDTGEPFF. The CDR3 bases are TGTGCCAGCAGTGCCGGGACAGACACCGGGGAGCCGTTTTTT.

The CDR3 bases are TGTGCCAGCAGCGCGTCCGTCCGTGGGGATACGCAGTATTTT. Protein: CASSASVRGDTQYF. V and J are TRBV11-2 and TRBJ2-3; D unresolved. From germline, CDR1 is SGHAT and CDR2 FQNNGV. This CDR3 comprises 14 residues. V lost 5 bases and J 6 bases, leaving 15 bases between the germline ends.

In regard to this clone: Since a far larger clone is one base different, this is likely a read error. J is TRBJ2-2 and V is TRBV29-1; 7 nucleotides line up with TRBD2. The germline gives CDR1 SQVTM, CDR2 ANQGSEA. The CDR3 length is 15 residues. The CDR3 protein is CSVEFGRSGTWELFF. The CDR3 nucleotides are TGCAGCGTTGAATTCGGGAGGTCCGGCACCTGGGAGCTGTTTTTT.

In this sample, this clone turned up a few times. The chain couples TRBV10-3 to TRBJ2-3; 10 nucleotides align to TRBD2. Unmatched junction bases numbered 7, after V lost 7 bases and J lost 3 bases. The CDR3 consists of 15 residues. The germline gives CDR1 ENHRY, CDR2 SYGVKD. CDR3: CAIKTGTSATDTQYF. In DNA form, the CDR3 reads TGTGCCATCAAGACCGGGACTAGCGCTACAGATACGCAGTATTTT.

The rearrangement uses TRBV12-2 and TRBJ2-7; TRBD1 is the table's D call and was not checked against the DNA. TRBV12-2 is designated a pseudogene. This CDR3 spans 14 amino acids. In nucleotides, the CDR3 is TGTGCAAGTCGCTTTCAGGGGGGAACCTACGAGCAGTACTTC. As protein: CASRFQGGTYEQYF.

This clone was observed many times. At the DNA level, this CDR3 is encoded by other sequences in the same sample as well. The chain joins TRBV18 to TRBJ2-7; tentative D call: TRBD1 (6 bases). CDR3 length equals 15 residues. Per the germline V gene, CDR1 is KGHSH and CDR2 is LQKENI. The V end lost 2 bases, the J end lost 2 bases, and 13 bases lay between the germline ends. CDR3 loop: CASSPSSQGTYEQYF. The CDR3, as DNA: TGTGCCAGCTCACCATCCTCCCAGGGGACCTACGAGCAGTACTTC.

V is TRBV5-4 and J is TRBJ2-2, with 7 bases lining up with TRBD2. The length of the CDR3 is 17 residues. Germline assignment: CDR1 SGHNT and CDR2 YYREEE (reference sequence). The V segment lost 6 bases and the J segment 2 bases; nucleotides outside the gene matches: 13. The CDR3 reads CASTNRLAGGNTGELFF. The CDR3 nucleotides read TGTGCCAGCACGAACAGATTAGCGGGCGGTAACACCGGGGAGCTGTTTTTT.

The gene calls are TRBV2 and TRBJ1-6; D is ambiguous. Germline values: CDR1 SNHLY, CDR2 FYNNEI. This CDR3 region has 16 residues. Trimming removed 3 bases from V and 4 bases from J, with 13 bases in between. CDR3 bases: TGTGCCAGCAGTGACGTCGACCGCGGATATAATTCACCCCTCCACTTT. Translating it yields CASSDVDRGYNSPLHF. Full variable domain (missing parts from reference TRBV2 and TRBJ1-6): EPEVTQTPSHQVTQMGQEVILRCVPISNHLYFYWYRQILGQKVEFLVSFYNNEISEKSEIFDDQFSVERPDGSNFTLKIRSTKLEDSAMYFCASSDVDRGYNSPLHFGNGTRLTVT.